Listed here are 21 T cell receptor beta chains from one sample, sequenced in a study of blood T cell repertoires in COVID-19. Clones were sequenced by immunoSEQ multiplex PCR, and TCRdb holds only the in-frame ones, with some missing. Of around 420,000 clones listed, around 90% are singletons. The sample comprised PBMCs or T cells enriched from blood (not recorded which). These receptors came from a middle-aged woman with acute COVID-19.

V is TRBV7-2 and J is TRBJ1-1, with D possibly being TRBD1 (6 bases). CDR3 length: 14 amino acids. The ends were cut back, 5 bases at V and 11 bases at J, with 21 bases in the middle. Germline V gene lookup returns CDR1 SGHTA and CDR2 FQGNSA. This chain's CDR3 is CASSQTRQAGGAFF. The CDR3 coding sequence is TGTGCCAGCAGCCAGACAAGACAGGCCGGGGGGGCTTTCTTT.

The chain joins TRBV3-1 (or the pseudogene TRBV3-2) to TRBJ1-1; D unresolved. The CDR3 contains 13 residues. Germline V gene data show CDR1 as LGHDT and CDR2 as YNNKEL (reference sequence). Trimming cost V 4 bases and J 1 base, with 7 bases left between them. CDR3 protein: CASSPFGNTEAFF. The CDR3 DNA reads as TGTGCCAGCAGCCCCTTCGGGAACACTGAAGCTTTCTTT.

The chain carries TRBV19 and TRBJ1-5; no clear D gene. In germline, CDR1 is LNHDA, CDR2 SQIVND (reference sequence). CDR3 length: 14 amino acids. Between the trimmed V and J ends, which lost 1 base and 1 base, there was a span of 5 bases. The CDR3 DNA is TGTGCCAGTAGTATAGGCAGGAGCAATCAGCCCCAGCATTTT. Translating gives CASSIGRSNQPQHF.

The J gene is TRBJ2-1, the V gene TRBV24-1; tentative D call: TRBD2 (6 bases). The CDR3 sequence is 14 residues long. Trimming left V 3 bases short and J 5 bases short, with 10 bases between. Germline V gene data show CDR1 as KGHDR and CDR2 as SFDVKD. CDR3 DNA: TGTGCCACCAGTGATCCGGGACTCAACAATGAGCAGTTCTTC. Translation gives CATSDPGLNNEQFF.

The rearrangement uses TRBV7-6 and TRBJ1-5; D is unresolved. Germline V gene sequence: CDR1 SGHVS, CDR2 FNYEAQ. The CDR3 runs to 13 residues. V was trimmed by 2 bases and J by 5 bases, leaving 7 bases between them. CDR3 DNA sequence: TGTGCCAGCAGCTTATTCCGTGATCAGCCCCAGCATTTT. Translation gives CASSLFRDQPQHF.

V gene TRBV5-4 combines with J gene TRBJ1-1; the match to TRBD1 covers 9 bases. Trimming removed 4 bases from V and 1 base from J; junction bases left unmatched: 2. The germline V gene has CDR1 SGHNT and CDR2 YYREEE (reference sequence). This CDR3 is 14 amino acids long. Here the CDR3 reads CASSRGQGNTEAFF. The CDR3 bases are TGTGCCAGCAGCCGGGGACAGGGGAACACTGAAGCTTTCTTT.

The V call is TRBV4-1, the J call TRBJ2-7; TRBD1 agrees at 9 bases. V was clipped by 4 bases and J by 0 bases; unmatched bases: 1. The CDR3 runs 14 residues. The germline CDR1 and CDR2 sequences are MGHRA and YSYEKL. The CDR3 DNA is TGCGCCAGCAGCCTGGGACAGGGCTCCTACGAGCAGTACTTC. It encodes CASSLGQGSYEQYF.

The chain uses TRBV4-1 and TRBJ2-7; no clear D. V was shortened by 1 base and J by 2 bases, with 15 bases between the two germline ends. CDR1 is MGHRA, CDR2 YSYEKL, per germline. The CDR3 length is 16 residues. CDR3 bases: TGCGCCAGCAGCCAAGTAGTATCGGTTTTACCCTACGAGCAGTACTTC. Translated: CASSQVVSVLPYEQYF.

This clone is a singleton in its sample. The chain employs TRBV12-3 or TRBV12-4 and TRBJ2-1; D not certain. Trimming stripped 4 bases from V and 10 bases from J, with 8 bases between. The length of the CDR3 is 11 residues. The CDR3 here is CASSSTFEQFF. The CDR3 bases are TGTGCCAGCAGTTCGACATTCGAGCAGTTCTTC.

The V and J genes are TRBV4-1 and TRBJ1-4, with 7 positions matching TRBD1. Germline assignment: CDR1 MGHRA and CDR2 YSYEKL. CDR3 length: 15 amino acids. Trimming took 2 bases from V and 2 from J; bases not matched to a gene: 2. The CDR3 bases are TGCGCCAGCAGCCAACCGGGACAGACTAATGAAAAACTGTTTTTT. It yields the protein CASSQPGQTNEKLFF.

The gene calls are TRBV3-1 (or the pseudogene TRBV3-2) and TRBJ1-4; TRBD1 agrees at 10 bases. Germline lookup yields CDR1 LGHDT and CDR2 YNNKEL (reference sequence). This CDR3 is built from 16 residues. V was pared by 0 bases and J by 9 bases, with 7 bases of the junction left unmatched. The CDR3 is CASSQDTGQGLKKLFF. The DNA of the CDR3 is TGTGCCAGCAGCCAAGATACGGGACAGGGGCTGAAAAAACTGTTTTTT.

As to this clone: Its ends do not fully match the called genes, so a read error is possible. The CDR3 nucleotides are TGCGCCAGCGCACCGGGACTAGCGGCCTATAATGAGCAGTTCTTC. This encodes CASAPGLAAYNEQFF. This rearrangement joins TRBV5-1 to TRBJ2-1, with 11 bases identical to TRBD2. Germline values: CDR1 SGHRS, CDR2 YFSETQ. CDR3 length equals 15 residues.

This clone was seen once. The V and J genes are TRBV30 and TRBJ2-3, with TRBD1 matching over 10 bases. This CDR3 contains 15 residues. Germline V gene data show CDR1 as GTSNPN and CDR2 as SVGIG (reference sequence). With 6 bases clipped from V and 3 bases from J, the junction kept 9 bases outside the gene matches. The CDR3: CACRRDRGQTDTQYF. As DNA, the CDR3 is TGTGCCTGTCGCCGGGACAGGGGACAAACAGATACGCAGTATTTT.

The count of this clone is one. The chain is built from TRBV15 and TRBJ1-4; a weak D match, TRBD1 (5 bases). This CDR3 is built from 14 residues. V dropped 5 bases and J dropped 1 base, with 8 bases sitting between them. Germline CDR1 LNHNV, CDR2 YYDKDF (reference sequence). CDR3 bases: TGTGCCACCAGCCAGGGAGGAACTAATGAAAAACTGTTTTTT. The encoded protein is CATSQGGTNEKLFF.

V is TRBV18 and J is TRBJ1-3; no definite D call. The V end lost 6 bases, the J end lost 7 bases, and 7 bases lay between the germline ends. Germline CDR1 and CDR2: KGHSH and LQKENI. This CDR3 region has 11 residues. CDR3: CASSRRNTIYF. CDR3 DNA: TGTGCCAGCTCCCGCCGGAACACCATATATTTT.

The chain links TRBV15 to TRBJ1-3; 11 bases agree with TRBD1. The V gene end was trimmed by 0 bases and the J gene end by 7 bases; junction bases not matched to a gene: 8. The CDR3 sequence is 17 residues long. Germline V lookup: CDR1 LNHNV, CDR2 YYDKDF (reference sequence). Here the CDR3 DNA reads TGTGCCACCAGCAGAGATCCCGGACAGGGGGCGGGGAACACCATATATTTT. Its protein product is CATSRDPGQGAGNTIYF.

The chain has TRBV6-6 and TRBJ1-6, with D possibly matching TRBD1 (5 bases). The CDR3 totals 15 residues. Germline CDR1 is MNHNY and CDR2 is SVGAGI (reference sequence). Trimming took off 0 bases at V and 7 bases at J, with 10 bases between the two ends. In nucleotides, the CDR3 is TGTGCCAGCAGTTACTCAGCGGGGGAAAATTCACCCCTCCACTTT. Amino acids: CASSYSAGENSPLHF.

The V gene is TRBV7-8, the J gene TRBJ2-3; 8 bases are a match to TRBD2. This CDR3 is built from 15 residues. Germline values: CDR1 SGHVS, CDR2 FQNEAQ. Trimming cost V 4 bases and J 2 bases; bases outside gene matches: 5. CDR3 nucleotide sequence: TGTGCCAGCAGCTCCCTCGGGGGGGCCACAGATACGCAGTATTTT. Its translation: CASSSLGGATDTQYF.

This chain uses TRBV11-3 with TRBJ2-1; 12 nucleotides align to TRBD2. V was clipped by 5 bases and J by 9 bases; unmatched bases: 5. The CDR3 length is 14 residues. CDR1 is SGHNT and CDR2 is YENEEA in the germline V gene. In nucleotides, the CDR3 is TGTGCCAGCAGCCCCGGGACTAGCGGGCCTGAGCAGTTCTTC. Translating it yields CASSPGTSGPEQFF.

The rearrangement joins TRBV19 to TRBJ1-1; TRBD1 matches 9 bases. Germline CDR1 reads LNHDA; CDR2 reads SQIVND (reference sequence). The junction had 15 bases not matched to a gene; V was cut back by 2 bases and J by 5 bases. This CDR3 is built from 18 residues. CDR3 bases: TGTGCCAGTAGTATAAAGGCGGGCTCCGGGACAGGGAGAACTGAAGCTTTCTTT. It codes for CASSIKAGSGTGRTEAFF.

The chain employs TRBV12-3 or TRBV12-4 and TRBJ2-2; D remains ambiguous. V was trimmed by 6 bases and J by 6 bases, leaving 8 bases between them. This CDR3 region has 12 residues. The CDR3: CASSPRSGELFF. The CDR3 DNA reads TGTGCCAGCAGCCCCCGGTCCGGGGAGCTGTTTTTT.